The clone carrying this TCR beta chain was found many times. A single record per CDR3 protein comes from TCRdb applying MiXCR to the PCR reads. The data hold roughly 630,000 distinct CDR3 sequences, with less than 30% observed a single time. This sample is drawn from a study of molecular identifiers for immune sequencing clone quantification. This TCR came from a human donor in good health. Some libraries in this study had Jurkat cell RNA spiked in. The sample comprised naive CD8+ T cells from blood, with Jurkat cell RNA spiked in. Subset specified: FACS-sorted CD8+CD4-CCR7+CD45RA+ naive T cells.

Here the CDR3 reads CASSAAPGQTNTEAFF. The CDR3 DNA is TGTGCCAGCAGCGCCGCACCCGGACAGACGAACACTGAAGCTTTCTTT. The chain couples TRBV9 to TRBJ1-1, with D maybe TRBD1 (6 bases). CDR1 and CDR2 (germline): SGDLS, YYNGEE. The CDR3 is 16 amino acids. Trimming stripped 3 bases from V and 1 base from J, with 16 bases between.